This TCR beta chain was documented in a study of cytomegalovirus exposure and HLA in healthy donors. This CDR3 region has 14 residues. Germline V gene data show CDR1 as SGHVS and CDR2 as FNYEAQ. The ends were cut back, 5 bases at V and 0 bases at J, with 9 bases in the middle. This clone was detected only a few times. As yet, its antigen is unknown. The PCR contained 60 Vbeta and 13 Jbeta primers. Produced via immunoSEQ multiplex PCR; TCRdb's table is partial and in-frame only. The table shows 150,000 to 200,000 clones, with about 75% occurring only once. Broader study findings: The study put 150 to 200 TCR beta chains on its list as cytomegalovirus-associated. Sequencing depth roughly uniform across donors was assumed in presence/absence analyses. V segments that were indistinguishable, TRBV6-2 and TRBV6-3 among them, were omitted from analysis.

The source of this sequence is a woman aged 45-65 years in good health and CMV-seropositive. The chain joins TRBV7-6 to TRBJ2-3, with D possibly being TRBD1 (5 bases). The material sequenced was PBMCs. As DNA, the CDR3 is TGTGCCAGCAGCAAGGCAGGGAGCACAGATACGCAGTATTTT. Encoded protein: CASSKAGSTDTQYF.